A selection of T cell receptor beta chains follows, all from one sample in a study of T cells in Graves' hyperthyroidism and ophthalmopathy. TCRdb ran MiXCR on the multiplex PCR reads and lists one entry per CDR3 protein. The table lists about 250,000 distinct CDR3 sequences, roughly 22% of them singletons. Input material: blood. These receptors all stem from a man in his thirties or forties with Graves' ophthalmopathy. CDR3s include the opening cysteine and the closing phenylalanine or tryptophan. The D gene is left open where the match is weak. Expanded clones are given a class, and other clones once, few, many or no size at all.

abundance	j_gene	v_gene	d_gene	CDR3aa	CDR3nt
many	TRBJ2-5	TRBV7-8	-	CASSHTPGPTQYF	TGTGCCAGCAGCCACACCCCGGGTCCGACCCAGTACTTC
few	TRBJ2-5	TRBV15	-	CATSVGARETQYF	TGTGCCACCAGCGTGGGGGCGAGGGAGACCCAGTACTTC
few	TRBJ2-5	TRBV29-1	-	CSVVPGTSAIETQYF	TGCAGCGTGGTCCCCGGGACCAGCGCTATAGAGACCCAGTACTTC
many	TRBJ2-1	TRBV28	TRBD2	CASSLVTGGNEQFF	TGTGCCAGCAGTTTAGTCACGGGGGGCAATGAGCAGTTCTTC
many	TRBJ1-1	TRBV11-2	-	CASSSPWVSMNTEAFF	TGTGCCAGCAGCTCCCCGTGGGTGAGCATGAACACTGAAGCTTTCTTT
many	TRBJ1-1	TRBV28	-	CASTRRLNTEAFF	TGTGCCAGCACCCGCCGTCTGAACACTGAAGCTTTCTTT
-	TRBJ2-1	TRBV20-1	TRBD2	CSAKGLAGMLNEQFF	TGCAGTGCGAAGGGACTAGCGGGAATGCTAAATGAGCAGTTCTTC
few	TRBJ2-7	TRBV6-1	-	CASRPRWGHTYEQYF	TGTGCCAGCAGACCCCGGTGGGGACACACCTACGAGCAGTACTTC
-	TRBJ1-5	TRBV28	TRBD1	CASSQQGGSQPQHF	TGTGCCAGCAGTCAACAGGGGGGAAGTCAGCCCCAGCATTTT
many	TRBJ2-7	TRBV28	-	CASTPGTSYEQYF	TGTGCCAGCACCCCCGGGACATCCTACGAGCAGTACTTC
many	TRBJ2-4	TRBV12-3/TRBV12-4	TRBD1	CASSETGETASDIQYF	TGTGCCAGCAGTGAAACAGGGGAGACGGCCTCTGACATTCAGTACTTC
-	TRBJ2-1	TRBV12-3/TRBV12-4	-	CASSPQTGTFNEQFF	TGTGCCAGCAGTCCCCAGACAGGAACCTTCAATGAGCAGTTCTTC
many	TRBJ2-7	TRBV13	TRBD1	CASSLGQGIRYEQYF	TGTGCCAGCAGCTTAGGACAGGGGATCCGCTACGAGCAGTACTTC
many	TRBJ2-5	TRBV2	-	CASSTGGANQETQYF	TGTGCCAGCAGTACGGGCGGCGCGAACCAAGAGACCCAGTACTTC
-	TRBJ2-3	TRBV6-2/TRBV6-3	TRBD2	CASKREATDTQYF	TGTGCCAGCAAGCGGGAGGCCACAGATACGCAGTATTTT
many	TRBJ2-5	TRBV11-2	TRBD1	CASSLDQGQNRETQYF	TGTGCCAGCAGCTTAGACCAGGGACAGAATAGGGAGACCCAGTACTTC
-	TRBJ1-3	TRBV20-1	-	CSASGPGINTIYF	TGCAGTGCTAGTGGTCCAGGCATAAACACCATATATTTT
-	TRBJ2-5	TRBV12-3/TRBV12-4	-	CASSLGTGVIQTQYF	TGTGCCAGCAGTTTAGGTACGGGAGTAATCCAGACCCAGTACTTC
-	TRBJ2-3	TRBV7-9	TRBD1	CASSVRGTGRPDTQYF	TGTGCCAGCAGCGTAAGGGGGACAGGGAGACCAGATACGCAGTATTTT
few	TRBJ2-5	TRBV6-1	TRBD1	CASSEPGQGNQETQYF	TGTGCCAGCAGTGAACCGGGACAGGGGAACCAAGAGACCCAGTACTTC
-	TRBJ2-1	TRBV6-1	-	CASSPTGWYEQFF	TGTGCCAGCAGTCCCACGGGGTGGTATGAGCAGTTCTTC
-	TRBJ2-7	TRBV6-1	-	CASSDLQVPPSEQYF	TGTGCCAGCAGTGACCTACAGGTTCCCCCCTCCGAGCAGTACTTC
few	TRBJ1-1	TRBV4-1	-	CASSQGGRNTEAFF	TGCGCCAGCAGCCAAGGGGGTCGAAACACTGAAGCTTTCTTT
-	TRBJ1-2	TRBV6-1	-	CASSRNRDNYGYTF	TGTGCCAGCAGTCGCAACAGGGACAACTATGGCTACACCTTC
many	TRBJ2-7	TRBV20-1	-	CSAVRETNSYEQYF	TGCAGTGCAGTCAGGGAGACGAACTCCTACGAGCAGTACTTC
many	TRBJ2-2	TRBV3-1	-	CASSQEDIGTGELFF	TGTGCCAGCAGCCAAGAAGACATAGGGACCGGGGAGCTGTTTTTT
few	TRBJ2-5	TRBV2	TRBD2	CASTKEPGLAGPWIETQYF	TGTGCCAGCACCAAAGAGCCGGGACTAGCGGGACCCTGGATAGAGACCCAGTACTTC